Listed below are T cell receptor beta chains from one sample, sequenced in a study of blood T cell repertoires in COVID-19. The assay was immunoSEQ multiplex PCR, and TCRdb's table has in-frame clones only and misses some. This sample has about 270,000 clones, with approximately 87% found just once. The sequenced sample was peripheral blood. These receptors all come from a woman aged 30 to 39 with COVID-19, enrolled during active disease. Each CDR3 is given with its conserved first and last residue. The D gene is left open where the match is weak. Clone sizes are given selectively: once, few, many, or a class where the clone is expanded.

v_call: TRBV2
d_call: TRBD1
j_call: TRBJ1-5
clone_size: .
cdr3_nt: TGTGCCAGCAGAAGGGACAGGGGGCAATATCTTAGCAATCAGCCCCAGCATTTT
cdr3_aa: CASRRDRGQYLSNQPQHF

v_call: TRBV29-1
d_call: .
j_call: TRBJ1-6
clone_size: .
cdr3_nt: TGCAGCGTTGCCCTGACAGGAGCCCTGAGCTCCTATAATTCACCCCTCCACTTT
cdr3_aa: CSVALTGALSSYNSPLHF

v_call: TRBV20-1
d_call: .
j_call: TRBJ2-3
clone_size: .
cdr3_nt: TGCAGTGCTACCCTAACAGATACGCAGTATTTT
cdr3_aa: CSATLTDTQYF

v_call: TRBV5-5
d_call: TRBD1
j_call: TRBJ1-3
clone_size: .
cdr3_nt: TGTGCCAGCAGCCGCGACAGGGGGCGGGGAAACACCATATATTTT
cdr3_aa: CASSRDRGRGNTIYF

v_call: TRBV2
d_call: .
j_call: TRBJ2-5
clone_size: .
cdr3_nt: TGTGCCAGCTTGCGGGGGCACCAAGAGACCCAGTACTTC
cdr3_aa: CASLRGHQETQYF

v_call: TRBV7-8
d_call: TRBD2
j_call: TRBJ2-2
clone_size: .
cdr3_nt: TGTGCCAGCAGCCTCTATCTAGTAGCGGGGGGCCCCCCGGACACCGGGGAGCTGTTTTTT
cdr3_aa: CASSLYLVAGGPPDTGELFF

v_call: TRBV6-1
d_call: .
j_call: TRBJ1-4
clone_size: .
cdr3_nt: TGTGCCAGCAGTGATCCCGGAGAGGGTGTTTATAAGACTAATGAAAAACTGTTTTTT
cdr3_aa: CASSDPGEGVYKTNEKLFF

v_call: TRBV5-1
d_call: TRBD1
j_call: TRBJ2-5
clone_size: few
cdr3_nt: TGCGCCAGCAGCTTGTGGACCGGGACAGGGCAGACCCAGTACTTC
cdr3_aa: CASSLWTGTGQTQYF

v_call: TRBV5-6
d_call: .
j_call: TRBJ2-3
clone_size: .
cdr3_nt: TGTGCCAGCAGCTTGACTAGCCCTGATACGCAGTATTTT
cdr3_aa: CASSLTSPDTQYF

v_call: TRBV14
d_call: TRBD1
j_call: TRBJ2-7
clone_size: .
cdr3_nt: TGTGCCAGCTCCCCCGGGACAGGGGCCTACGAGCAGTACTTC
cdr3_aa: CASSPGTGAYEQYF